A single sample is the source of the 21 T cell receptor beta chains below, sequenced in a study of shared T cell receptors in the human thymus. Repertoires were generated with immunoSEQ multiplex PCR, while TCRdb's copy carries only in-frame clones and drops some. This table holds about 660,000 clones, more than 70% found once. This same sample was also part of a study on human thymus T cells.

The specimen sequenced was thymocytes. All receptors derive from a boy under three years old with a congenital heart defect.

This clone showed up just once. The chain recombines TRBV6-6 with TRBJ2-1; no clear D gene. Germline V gene lookup returns CDR1 MNHNY and CDR2 SVGAGI (reference sequence). Trimming stripped 5 bases from V and 0 bases from J, with 14 bases between. The CDR3 is 16 amino acids. This CDR3 reads CASSNPPASSYNEQFF. CDR3 nucleotide sequence: TGTGCCAGCAGTAACCCGCCCGCTAGCTCCTACAATGAGCAGTTCTTC.

The V gene is TRBV2, the J gene TRBJ1-6; tentatively, D is TRBD1 (6 bases). Germline-derived CDR1 and CDR2 are SNHLY and FYNNEI. The V end lost 2 bases, the J end lost 10 bases, and 12 bases lay between the germline ends. The CDR3 contains 14 residues. The chain's CDR3 is CASSEYTGQSPLHF. In DNA, the CDR3 is TGTGCCAGCAGTGAATATACAGGGCAATCACCCCTCCACTTT.

V gene TRBV19 combines with J gene TRBJ1-5; 12 bases align to TRBD1. The CDR3 is 17 residues long. Germline values: CDR1 LNHDA, CDR2 SQIVND (reference sequence). The J segment lost 1 base and the V segment lost 5 bases, leaving 6 bases of the junction unmatched. The DNA of the CDR3 is TGTGCCAGTAGTTCCGGGACAGGGGGCTTGAGCAATCAGCCCCAGCATTTT. It codes for CASSSGTGGLSNQPQHF.

The rearrangement links TRBV6-5 to TRBJ2-3; D is possibly TRBD1 (6 bases). Germline lookup yields CDR1 MNHEY and CDR2 SVGAGI. The CDR3 is 14 residues long. Trimming took 2 bases from V and 5 from J, leaving 11 bases between them. The CDR3 bases are TGTGCCAGCAGTTACGACAGGACCAGAGATACGCAGTATTTT. Translated: CASSYDRTRDTQYF.

V is TRBV7-8 and J is TRBJ2-3; TRBD1 matches 8 bases. The CDR3 totals 15 residues. V lost 5 bases and J lost 0; bases outside the gene matches: 4. CDR1 is SGHVS, CDR2 FQNEAQ, per germline. CDR3 in DNA: TGTGCCAGCAGCCCCTGGGACAGGAGCACAGATACGCAGTATTTT. Protein product: CASSPWDRSTDTQYF.

The V and J genes are TRBV5-1 and TRBJ2-3, with 12 bases lining up with TRBD2. CDR1 is SGHRS and CDR2 is YFSETQ in the germline V gene. V lost 4 bases and J lost 3; bases outside the gene matches: 9. The CDR3 is 17 amino acids. The CDR3: CASSTSLAGGLTDTQYF. CDR3 nucleotides: TGCGCCAGCAGCACATCCCTAGCGGGGGGGCTGACAGATACGCAGTATTTT.

The chain couples TRBV5-1 to TRBJ2-2, with D perhaps TRBD1 (7 bases). CDR3 length equals 16 residues. Trimming removed 3 bases at V and 0 bases at J, with 12 bases between. The germline V gene encodes CDR1 SGHRS and CDR2 YFSETQ. DNA of the CDR3: TGCGCCAGCAGCTGGGGGGACAGAGCGAACACCGGGGAGCTGTTTTTT. This gives the protein CASSWGDRANTGELFF.

This clone was counted between two and nine times. The CDR3: CASSPHQTSGGGSSYNEQFF. The CDR3 DNA is TGTGCCAGCAGCCCTCACCAGACTAGCGGGGGAGGCTCGTCCTACAATGAGCAGTTCTTC. The chain combines TRBV5-4 with TRBJ2-1; 12 positions agree with TRBD2. Germline CDR1 and CDR2: SGHNT and YYREEE (reference sequence). Unmatched junction bases numbered 15, after V lost 4 bases and J lost 1 base. The CDR3 is 20 residues long.

The chain combines TRBV9 with TRBJ2-7, with 8 bases aligning to TRBD1. The V gene end was trimmed by 0 bases and the J gene end by 5 bases; junction bases not matched to a gene: 7. CDR1 SGDLS and CDR2 YYNGEE come from the germline V gene. The CDR3 sequence is 15 residues long. CDR3 loop: CASSVETGENDEQYF. In DNA form, the CDR3 reads TGTGCCAGCAGCGTAGAGACAGGGGAGAACGACGAGCAGTACTTC. The whole variable domain, filled in from reference TRBV9 and TRBJ2-7, reads DSGVTQTPKHLITATGQRVTLRCSPRSGDLSVYWYQQSLDQGLQFLIQYYNGEERAKGNILERFSAQQFPDLHSELNLSSLELGDSALYFCASSVETGENDEQYFGPGTRLTVT.

The chain is built from TRBV29-1 and TRBJ2-3; perhaps TRBD2 as D (6 bases). This CDR3 is 13 amino acids long. The germline V gene encodes CDR1 SQVTM and CDR2 ANQGSEA. V shed 5 bases and J shed 0 bases, with 9 bases lying between them. The CDR3 protein is CSVWGTSTDTQYF. The CDR3 DNA is TGCAGCGTTTGGGGGACTAGCACAGATACGCAGTATTTT.

J is TRBJ1-2 and V is TRBV14; 12 bases agree with TRBD1. The CDR3 is made up of 19 amino acids. From germline, CDR1 is SGHDN and CDR2 FVKESK. Losses at the gene ends were 1 base for V and 6 bases for J; bases not matched to a gene: 15. CDR3 sequence: CASSQAYSTPGQGAHGYTF. Here the CDR3 DNA reads TGTGCCAGCAGCCAAGCGTACTCCACTCCGGGACAGGGGGCCCATGGCTACACCTTC. Full variable domain (outside the CDR3, taken from reference TRBV14 and TRBJ1-2): EAGVTQFPSHSVIEKGQTVTLRCDPISGHDNLYWYRRVMGKEIKFLLHFVKESKQDESGMPNNRFLAERTGGTYSTLKVQPAELEDSGVYFCASSQAYSTPGQGAHGYTFGSGTRLTVV.

This rearrangement joins TRBV14 to TRBJ1-2; weak D call: TRBD1 (5 bases). The CDR3 sequence is 16 residues long. From germline, CDR1 is SGHDN and CDR2 FVKESK. V dropped 0 bases and J dropped 3 bases, with 14 bases sitting between them. The CDR3 protein is CASSQDRRGRDYGYTF. CDR3 sequence (DNA): TGTGCCAGCAGCCAAGATCGGAGGGGAAGGGACTATGGCTACACCTTC.

This chain uses TRBV6-5 with TRBJ1-2; the match to TRBD1 covers 7 bases. The CDR3 is 14 residues long. The junction had 8 bases not matched to a gene; V was cut back by 6 bases and J by 4 bases. Germline V gene sequence: CDR1 MNHEY, CDR2 SVGAGI. CDR3 bases: TGTGCCAGCAGGCCACGGGCAGGGGGCTATGGCTACACCTTC. Translating it yields CASRPRAGGYGYTF.

The V call is TRBV10-1, the J call TRBJ1-6; 9 positions match TRBD1. This CDR3 is 16 amino acids long. Per germline, CDR1 WNHNN and CDR2 SYGVQD (reference sequence). Trimming cost V 6 bases and J 9 bases; bases outside gene matches: 12. CDR3 DNA: TGCGCCAGCAGAGATAAGCCGGGACAGGGAACTTCACCCCTCCACTTT. Encoded protein: CASRDKPGQGTSPLHF.

This clone was counted once. The gene calls are TRBV6-5 and TRBJ2-3; 7 bases fit TRBD1. CDR1 MNHEY and CDR2 SVGAGI come from the germline V gene. With 2 bases clipped from V and 4 bases from J, the junction kept 3 bases outside the gene matches. CDR3 length equals 14 residues. CDR3 nucleotides: TGTGCCAGCAGTTACCACAGGGGAGCAGATACGCAGTATTTT. Protein sequence: CASSYHRGADTQYF.

This chain joins TRBV4-1 and TRBJ1-1; 8 nucleotides agree with TRBD1. V was pared by 0 bases and J by 3 bases, with 9 bases of the junction left unmatched. Germline CDR1 reads MGHRA; CDR2 reads YSYEKL. CDR3 length: 17 residues. Written as DNA, the CDR3 is TGCGCCAGCAGCCAAGAGCCTGACAGGGGCCCGTACACTGAAGCTTTCTTT. It is translated as CASSQEPDRGPYTEAFF.

This chain joins TRBV7-2 and TRBJ2-7; D uncertain. V was pared by 5 bases and J by 3 bases, with 11 bases between. This CDR3 has 13 residues. Germline values: CDR1 SGHTA, CDR2 FQGNSA. CDR3 DNA sequence: TGTGCCAGCAGCCATAACGGTAACTACGAGCAGTACTTC. Its protein product is CASSHNGNYEQYF.

V is TRBV25-1 and J is TRBJ1-6; D perhaps matches TRBD1 (5 bases). The germline V gene has CDR1 MGHDK and CDR2 SYGVNS. The CDR3 is made up of 15 amino acids. V was shortened by 4 bases and J by 6 bases, with 13 bases between the two germline ends. The CDR3 bases are TGTGCCAGCAGTGGTTTGGGGCAAGCTAATTCACCCCTCCACTTT. Translated, it gives CASSGLGQANSPLHF.

The chain links TRBV5-6 to TRBJ1-2; TRBD1 might be the D (6 bases). The CDR3 extends over 16 amino acids. CDR1 SGHDT and CDR2 YYEEEE come from the germline V gene. V was clipped by 0 bases and J by 5 bases, with 17 bases between them. The CDR3 DNA sequence: TGTGCCAGCAGCTTGGCCCCAGGGGCCCATCTGTATGGCTACACCTTC. Translating it yields CASSLAPGAHLYGYTF.

CDR3 loop: CASRPTGTGNQPQHF. The DNA of the CDR3 is TGTGCCAGCAGGCCCACAGGGACGGGAAATCAGCCCCAGCATTTT. This chain links TRBV6-5 with TRBJ1-5; possible D gene TRBD1, 6 bases. Looked up from germline, CDR1 is MNHEY and CDR2 is SVGAGI. Trimming took off 6 bases at V and 4 bases at J, with 16 bases between the two ends. The CDR3 has 15 residues.

The J gene is TRBJ2-1, the V gene TRBV5-6; TRBD2 agrees at 10 bases. Germline CDR1 reads SGHDT; CDR2 reads YYEEEE. This CDR3 is 14 amino acids long. V was clipped by 0 bases and J by 9 bases; unmatched bases: 3. For the CDR3, the DNA is TGTGCCAGCAGCTTGGAACTAGCGGGATCTGAGCAGTTCTTC. Residues: CASSLELAGSEQFF. The variable domain in full, completed from reference TRBV5-6 and TRBJ2-1, reads DAGVTQSPTHLIKTRGQQVTLRCSPKSGHDTVSWYQQALGQGPQFIFQYYEEEERQRGNFPDRFSGHQFPNYSSELNVNALLLGDSALYLCASSLELAGSEQFFGPGTRLTVL.